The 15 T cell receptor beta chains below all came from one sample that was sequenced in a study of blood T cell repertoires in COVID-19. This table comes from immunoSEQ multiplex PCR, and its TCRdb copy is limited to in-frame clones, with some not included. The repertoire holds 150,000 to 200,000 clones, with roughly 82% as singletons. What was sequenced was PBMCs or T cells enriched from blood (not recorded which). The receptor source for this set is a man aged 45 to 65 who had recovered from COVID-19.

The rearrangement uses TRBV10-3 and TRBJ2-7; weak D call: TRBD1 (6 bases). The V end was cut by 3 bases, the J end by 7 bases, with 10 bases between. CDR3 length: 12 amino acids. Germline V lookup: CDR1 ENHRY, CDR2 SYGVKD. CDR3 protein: CAISDAGVEQYF. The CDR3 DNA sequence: TGTGCCATCAGTGACGCAGGGGTTGAGCAGTACTTC.

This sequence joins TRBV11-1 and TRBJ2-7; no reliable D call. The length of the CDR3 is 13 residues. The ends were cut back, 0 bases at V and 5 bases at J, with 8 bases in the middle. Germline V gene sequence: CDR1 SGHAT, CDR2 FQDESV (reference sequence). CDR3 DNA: TGTGCCAGCAGCTTAGCGCGGTTGAACGAGCAGTACTTC. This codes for CASSLARLNEQYF.

The chain's CDR3 is CASGSGGPTLSTDTQYF. Written as DNA, the CDR3 is TGCGCCAGCGGCTCCGGCGGGCCAACCCTTAGCACAGATACGCAGTATTTT. The chain is built from TRBV5-1 and TRBJ2-3; perhaps TRBD2 as D (5 bases). This CDR3 is 17 amino acids long. Germline V gene data show CDR1 as SGHRS and CDR2 as YFSETQ. V lost 7 bases, J lost 0 bases, and 21 bases lay in between.

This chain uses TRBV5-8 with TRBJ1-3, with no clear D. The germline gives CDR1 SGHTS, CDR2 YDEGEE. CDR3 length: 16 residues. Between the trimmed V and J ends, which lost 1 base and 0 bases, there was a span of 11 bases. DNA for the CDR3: TGTGCCAGCAGCTTGTTTTTTCGGTCCTCTGGAAACACCATATATTTT. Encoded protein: CASSLFFRSSGNTIYF.

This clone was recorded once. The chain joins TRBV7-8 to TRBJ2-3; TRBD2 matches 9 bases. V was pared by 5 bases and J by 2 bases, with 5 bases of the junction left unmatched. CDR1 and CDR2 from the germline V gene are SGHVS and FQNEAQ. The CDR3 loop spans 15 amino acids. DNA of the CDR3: TGTGCCAGCAGCGGAAGCGGGGGGACCACAGATACGCAGTATTTT. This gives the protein CASSGSGGTTDTQYF.

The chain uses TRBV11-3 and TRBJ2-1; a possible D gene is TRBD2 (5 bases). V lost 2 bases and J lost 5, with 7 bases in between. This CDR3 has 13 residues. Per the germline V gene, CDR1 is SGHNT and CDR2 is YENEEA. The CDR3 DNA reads TGTGCCAGCAGCTTATCCGGGAACAATGAGCAGTTCTTC. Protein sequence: CASSLSGNNEQFF. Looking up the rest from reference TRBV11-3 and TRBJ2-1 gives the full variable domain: EAGVVQSPRYKIIEKKQPVAFWCNPISGHNTLYWYLQNLGQGPELLIRYENEEAVDDSQLPKDRFSAERLKGVDSTLKIQPAELGDSAVYLCASSLSGNNEQFFGPGTRLTVL.

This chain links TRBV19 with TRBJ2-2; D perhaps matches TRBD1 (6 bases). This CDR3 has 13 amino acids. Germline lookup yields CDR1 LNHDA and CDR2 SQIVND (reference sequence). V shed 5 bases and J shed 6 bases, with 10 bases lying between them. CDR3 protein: CASSVQGPGELFF. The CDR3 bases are TGTGCCAGTAGTGTCCAGGGGCCCGGGGAGCTGTTTTTT.

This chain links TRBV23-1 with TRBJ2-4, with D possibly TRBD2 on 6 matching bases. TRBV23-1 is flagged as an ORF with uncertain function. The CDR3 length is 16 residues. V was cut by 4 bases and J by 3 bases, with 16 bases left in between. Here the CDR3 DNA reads TGCGCCAGCAGTCCCAGGCCTCCGGAGGGCAAAAACATTCAGTACTTC. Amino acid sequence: CASSPRPPEGKNIQYF.

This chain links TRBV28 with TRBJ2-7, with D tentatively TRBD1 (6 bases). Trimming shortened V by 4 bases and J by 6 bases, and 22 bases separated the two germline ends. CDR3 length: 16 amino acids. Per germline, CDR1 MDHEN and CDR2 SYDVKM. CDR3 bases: TGTGCCAGCAGTTCCCCAAGTACAGGGACCATCATCGAGCAGTACTTC. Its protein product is CASSSPSTGTIIEQYF.

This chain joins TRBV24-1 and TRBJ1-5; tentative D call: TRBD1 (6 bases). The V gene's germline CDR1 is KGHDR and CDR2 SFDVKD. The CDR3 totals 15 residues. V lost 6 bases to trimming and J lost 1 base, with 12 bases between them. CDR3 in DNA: TGTGCCACCAGTCTGGCCGGACAGAGCAATCAGCCCCAGCATTTT. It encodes CATSLAGQSNQPQHF.

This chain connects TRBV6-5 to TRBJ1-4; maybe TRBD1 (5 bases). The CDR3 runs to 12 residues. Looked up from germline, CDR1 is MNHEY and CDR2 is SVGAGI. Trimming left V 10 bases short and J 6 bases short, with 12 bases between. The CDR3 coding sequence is TGTGCCACTTCGCAGGGTTATGAAAAACTGTTTTTT. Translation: CATSQGYEKLFF.

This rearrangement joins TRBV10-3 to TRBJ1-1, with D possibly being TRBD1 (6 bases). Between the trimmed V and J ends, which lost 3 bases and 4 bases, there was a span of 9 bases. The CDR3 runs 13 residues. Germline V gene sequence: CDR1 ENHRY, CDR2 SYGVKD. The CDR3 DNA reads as TGTGCCATCAGTGACAGGGGATCCACTGAAGCTTTCTTT. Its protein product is CAISDRGSTEAFF.

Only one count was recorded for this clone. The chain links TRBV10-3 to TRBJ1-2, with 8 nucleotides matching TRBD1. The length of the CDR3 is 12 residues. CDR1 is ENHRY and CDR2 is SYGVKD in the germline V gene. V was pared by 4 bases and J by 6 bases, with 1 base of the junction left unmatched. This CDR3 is CAISGTGNGYTF. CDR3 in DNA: TGTGCCATCAGTGGGACAGGGAATGGCTACACCTTC.

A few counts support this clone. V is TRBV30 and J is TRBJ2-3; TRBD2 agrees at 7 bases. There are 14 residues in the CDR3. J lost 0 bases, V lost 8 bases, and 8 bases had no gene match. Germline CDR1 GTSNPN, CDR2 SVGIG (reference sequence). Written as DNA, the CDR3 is TGTGCCCGCAGCCGCGGGGGTAGCACAGATACGCAGTATTTT. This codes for CARSRGGSTDTQYF.

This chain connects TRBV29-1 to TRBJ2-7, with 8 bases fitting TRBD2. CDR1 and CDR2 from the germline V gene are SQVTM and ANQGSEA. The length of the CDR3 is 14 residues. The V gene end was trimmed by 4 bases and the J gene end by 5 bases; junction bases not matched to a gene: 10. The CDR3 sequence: CSVAKGSGGDEQYF. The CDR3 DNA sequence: TGCAGCGTTGCAAAGGGGTCCGGGGGGGACGAGCAGTACTTC.